This TCR beta chain was observed in a study of T-cell reconstitution after alpha-beta-depleted transplantation in children. This clonotype was seen many times. The target antigen is unknown. Whole-study results and caveats: At day 60, the high TCRbeta diversity found in some patients originated from recipient T cells and thymic progenitors that had survived. After transplant, at about two months, alpha-beta T cells were reportedly derived from several hundred expanded graft clones. T-cell counts and diversity at one year following transplant were attributed mainly to newly produced T cells.

Germline V gives CDR1 SGHRS, CDR2 YFSETQ. The CDR3 loop spans 14 amino acids. With 4 bases removed from V and 0 bases from J, the gap between germline ends came to 8 bases. The library targeted TCRbeta and was prepared with unique molecular identifiers. TCRdb recomputed calls from the PCR reads with MiXCR, one row per CDR3 protein. The sample consists of some 200,000 distinct CDR3 sequences, roughly a tenth of them appearing once. The gene calls are TRBV5-1 and TRBJ2-1; D ambiguous. The specimen comprised PBMCs, sampled before TCRalphabeta/CD19-depleted stem cell transplant. The clonotype was recovered from a child younger than two with acute myeloid leukemia, due to receive a stem cell transplant. The CDR3 DNA sequence: TGCGCCAGCAGCCAATCCGACTCCTACAATGAGCAGTTCTTC. Its protein product is CASSQSDSYNEQFF.